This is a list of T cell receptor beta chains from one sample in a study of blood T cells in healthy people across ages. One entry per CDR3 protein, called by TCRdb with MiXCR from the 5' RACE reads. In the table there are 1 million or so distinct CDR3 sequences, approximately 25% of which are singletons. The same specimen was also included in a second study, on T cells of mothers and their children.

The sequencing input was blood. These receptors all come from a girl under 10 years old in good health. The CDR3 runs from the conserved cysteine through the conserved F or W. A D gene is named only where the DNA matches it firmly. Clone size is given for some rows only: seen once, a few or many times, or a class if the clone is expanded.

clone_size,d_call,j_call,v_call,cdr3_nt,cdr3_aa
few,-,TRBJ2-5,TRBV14,TGTGCCAGCAGCCAACTCCTTGAGGCCCAGTACTTC,CASSQLLEAQYF
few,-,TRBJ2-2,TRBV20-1,TGCAGTGCTAGTAGGACGGCCAACACCGGGGAGCTGTTTTTT,CSASRTANTGELFF
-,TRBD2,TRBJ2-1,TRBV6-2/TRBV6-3,TGTGCCAGCAGTTTGGGACTAGCGGGCCCTGGAATCAATGAGCAGTTCTTC,CASSLGLAGPGINEQFF
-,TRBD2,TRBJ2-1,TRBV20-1,TGCAGTGCTAGAGGTGGGAGGGCCGGATATGAGCAGTTCTTC,CSARGGRAGYEQFF
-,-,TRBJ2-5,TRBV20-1,TGCAGTGCTAGAGAGGTGGGGGAGAGTTGGGAGACCCAGTACTTC,CSAREVGESWETQYF
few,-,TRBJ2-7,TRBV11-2,TGTGCCAGCAGCCTCGGCCTCTACCCTAACTACGAGCAGTACTTC,CASSLGLYPNYEQYF
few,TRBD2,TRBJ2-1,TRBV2,TGTGCCAGCAGTGAAACGGGAGGGCCCGGTGAGCAGTTCTTC,CASSETGGPGEQFF
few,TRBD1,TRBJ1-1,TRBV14,TGTGCCAGCAGCGCGTGGGACAGAGACACTGAAGCTTTCTTT,CASSAWDRDTEAFF
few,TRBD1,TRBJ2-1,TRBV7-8,TGTGCCAGCAGCTTAGTGGACAGGGATACCCCCGAGCAGTTCTTC,CASSLVDRDTPEQFF
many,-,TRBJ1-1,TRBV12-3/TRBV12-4,TGTGCCAGCAGTTGGGTGAACACTGAAGCTTTCTTT,CASSWVNTEAFF
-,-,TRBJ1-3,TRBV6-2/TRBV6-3,TGTGCCAGCATCCACGGGTCAGGAAACACCATATATTTT,CASIHGSGNTIYF
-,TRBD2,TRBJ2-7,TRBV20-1,TGCAGTGCTGAAAGGACTAGCGGGAGTTTCGAGCAGTACTTC,CSAERTSGSFEQYF
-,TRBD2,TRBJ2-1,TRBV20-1,TGCAGTGCTAGAGATGGGACTAGCGGTTACAATGAGCAGTTCTTC,CSARDGTSGYNEQFF
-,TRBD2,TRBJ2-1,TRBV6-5,TGTGCCAGCAGTTACGGGCTAGCGGGGCTAACCCAGCAGTTCTTC,CASSYGLAGLTQQFF
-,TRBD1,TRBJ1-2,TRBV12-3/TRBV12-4,TGTGCCAGCGAGAGTAACCGATTAGGGGGCAATGGCTACACCTTC,CASESNRLGGNGYTF
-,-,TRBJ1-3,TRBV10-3,TGTGCCATCAGTGAAGCTTCGGACAGCGTCGACACCATATATTTT,CAISEASDSVDTIYF
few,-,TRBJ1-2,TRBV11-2,TGTGCCAGCAGCTCGCCACGCCGGGACATCAGAGGCTATGGCTACACCTTC,CASSSPRRDIRGYGYTF
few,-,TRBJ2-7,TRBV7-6,TGTGCCAGCAGCCCTAGGACAGAAAGCGGAGACGAGCAGTACTTC,CASSPRTESGDEQYF
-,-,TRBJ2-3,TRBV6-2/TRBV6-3,TGTGCCAGCCATCGAGGGGTCACAGATACGCAGTATTTT,CASHRGVTDTQYF
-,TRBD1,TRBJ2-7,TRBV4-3,TGCGCCAGCAGCCAAGACGGGACAGAGGTCGACGAGCAGTACTTC,CASSQDGTEVDEQYF
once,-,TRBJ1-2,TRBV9,TGTGCCAGCAGCGTAAATGCCTATGGCTACACCTTC,CASSVNAYGYTF
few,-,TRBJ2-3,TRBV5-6,TGTGCCAGCAGCCACGAGACGTCGCGCGATACGCAGTATTTT,CASSHETSRDTQYF
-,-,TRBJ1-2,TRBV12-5,TGTGCTAGTGGTTTGGTATCGTTGAACTACTATGGCTACACCTTC,CASGLVSLNYYGYTF
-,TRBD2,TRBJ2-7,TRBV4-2,TGTGCCAGCAGCCAAGATGGACTAGCGGGAAACGAGCAGTACTTC,CASSQDGLAGNEQYF
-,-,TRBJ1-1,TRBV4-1,TGCGCCAGCAGCCAGTCAGGGAGGGTGACTGAAGCTTTCTTT,CASSQSGRVTEAFF